This T cell receptor beta chain was identified in a study of T cell repertoires in cytomegalovirus infection. Turning to the study itself: Through public TCR beta signatures, both CMV infection and matching HLA type were indicated.

With regard to this clonotype: Its antigen is currently unknown.

V shed 7 bases and J 5 bases; nucleotides not matched to a gene: 21. CDR3 size: 19 residues. Findings and limits, study-wide: HLA-C-restricted CMV-specific TCR beta clonotypes prevailed in the ex vivo response. Public TCR beta family frequency separated CMV-and-HLA carriers, including in an independent cohort.

Each CDR3 protein gets one entry after TCRdb re-called the reads with MiXCR. The repertoire has 450,000 to 650,000 distinct CDR3 sequences, 26% of them found once; the top ten carry less than 15%. The clonotype comes from a human donor in good health (CMV status not recorded). Some clones in this sample may be carry-over from other donors' samples. The sample comprised PBMCs. This chain connects TRBV23-1 to TRBJ1-5, with 9 bases that match TRBD1. TRBV23-1 is reported as an ORF; its role is uncertain. In DNA form, the CDR3 reads TGCGCCAGCATCCCAAACAGGGGGCGGAGTGGTGAACGGGATCAGCCCCAGCATTTT. The encoded protein is CASIPNRGRSGERDQPQHF.